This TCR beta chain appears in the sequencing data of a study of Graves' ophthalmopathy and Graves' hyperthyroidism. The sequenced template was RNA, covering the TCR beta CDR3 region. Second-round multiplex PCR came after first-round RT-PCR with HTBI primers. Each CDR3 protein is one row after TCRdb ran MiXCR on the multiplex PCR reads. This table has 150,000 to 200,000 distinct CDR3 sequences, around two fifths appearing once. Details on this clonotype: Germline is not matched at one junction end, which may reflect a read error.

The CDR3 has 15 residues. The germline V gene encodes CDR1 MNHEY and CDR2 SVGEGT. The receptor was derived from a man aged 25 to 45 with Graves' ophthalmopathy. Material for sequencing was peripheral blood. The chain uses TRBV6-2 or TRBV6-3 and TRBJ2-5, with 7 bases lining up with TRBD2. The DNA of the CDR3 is TGTGCCAGCAGTCCACGAGGGACTACTCAAGAGGCCCAGTACTTC. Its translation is CASSPRGTTQEAQYF.